This T cell receptor beta chain emerged from a study of patients and donors after allogeneic stem cell transplantation (dated by TCRdb to the early 2020s). The library was produced with RT-PCR. TCRdb names NextSeq 550 as the instrument used. TCRdb took the public reads, trimmed them with fastp at Q25, ran MiXCR for clone calling and kept in-frame beta chains. Duplicate CDR3 protein sequences are folded into a single record with the most common DNA and genes. The sample table records more than 850,000 distinct CDR3 sequences; 15% to 20% of these occur just once. Around 5.5% of the sample is taken by the ten largest. This clonotype has ten or more counts. Its antigen remains unidentified. The sample holds no much larger clone one base away, and base qualities are not on file. This receptor was identified in a human donor who was either an allogeneic HSCT recipient or a stem cell or donor lymphocyte infusion donor (not recorded which). It is not recorded whose cells these are; they may come from a transplant donor. What was sequenced was blood, either unsorted or a sorted T cell fraction (not recorded which).

The nucleotide sequence reads as follows: TGCAGTGCTAGGGGTGGGAGGGCCGGTGAGACCCAGTACTTC. Translated, it gives CSARGGRAGETQYF. The V gene is TRBV20-1 and the J gene is TRBJ2-5; 7 bases in between match TRBD2. Reading from cysteine to phenylalanine, the CDR3 counts 14 amino acids. Solely the CDR3 DNA is kept, with 42 bases framed from the first base. CDR1 is given as DFQATT and CDR2 as SNEGSKA, both from the germline V gene (reference sequence). For this chain, trimming is 3 bases at the V end and 5 bases at the J end, and the number of junction bases without a gene match is 9.